The clone carrying this T cell receptor (beta chain) showed up just once. Its antigen is as yet unknown. Germline CDR1 is SGHTA and CDR2 is FQGNSA. This CDR3 is built from 14 residues. The V segment lost 5 bases and the J segment 4 bases; nucleotides outside the gene matches: 6. The record originates from a study of cytomegalovirus exposure and HLA in healthy donors. The PCR ran on 60 Vbeta and 13 Jbeta primers. Profiling relied on immunoSEQ multiplex PCR, and the TCRdb table lists in-frame clones only, not all of them. The sample consists of fewer than 200,000 clones, over 65% of them appearing once. Study results and limitations: With DRB1 most and HLA-C fewest, TCR association rates differed between HLA loci in a later analysis.

Sequencing was done on a sample of PBMCs. V is TRBV7-2 and J is TRBJ1-2; 8 nucleotides align to TRBD1. This sequence was found in a woman aged 30 to 39 in good health and CMV-seronegative. The CDR3 protein is CASSQGQGGYGYTF. The CDR3 DNA reads as TGTGCCAGCAGCCAAGGACAGGGCGGCTATGGCTACACCTTC.